These 15 T cell receptor beta chains originate from one sample sequenced in a study of T cell responses to AZD1222 COVID-19 vaccine. Generated by immunoSEQ multiplex PCR, the TCRdb table keeps only in-frame clones and is missing some. The sample comprises 100,000 to 150,000 clones, around 92% of which are singletons, and approximately 2% rests with the top ten. Sequenced here: peripheral blood, sampled 28 days after the second AZD1222 dose. The receptors were gathered from an adult who received the AZD1222 COVID-19 vaccine.

The chain employs TRBV12-3 or TRBV12-4 and TRBJ2-3; D is unresolved. V gave up 6 bases and J gave up 2 bases, with 6 bases separating them. The CDR3 length is 12 residues. The DNA of the CDR3 is TGTGCCAGCAGGGGCCTCACAGATACGCAGTATTTT. Residues: CASRGLTDTQYF.

The V call is TRBV20-1, the J call TRBJ1-2, with no clear D. Deletions cut 2 bases from V and 3 bases from J, with 4 bases between. CDR1 is DFQATT, CDR2 SNEGSKA, per germline (reference sequence). The CDR3 is 11 residues long. The CDR3 region is CSARSDYGYTF. The CDR3 nucleotides read TGCAGTGCTAGAAGCGACTATGGCTACACCTTC.

The gene calls are TRBV7-9 and TRBJ2-3; 10 bases agree with TRBD1. The trim removed 2 bases at V and 3 bases at J, leaving 5 bases unmatched. Germline loops: CDR1 SEHNR, CDR2 FQNEAQ (reference sequence). This CDR3 comprises 16 residues. Here the CDR3 reads CASSLRRDRGTDTQYF. The DNA for the CDR3 is TGTGCCAGCAGCTTAAGGCGGGACAGGGGAACAGATACGCAGTATTTT.

This sequence joins TRBV30 and TRBJ1-2; D is ambiguous. Trimming removed 2 bases at V and 4 bases at J, with 11 bases between. The germline gives CDR1 GTSNPN, CDR2 SVGIG (reference sequence). The CDR3 loop spans 13 amino acids. The CDR3 DNA reads TGTGCCTGGAGTCCCGGGGTGGGCTATGGCTACACCTTC. Protein product: CAWSPGVGYGYTF.

The rearrangement uses TRBV7-3 and TRBJ2-1; perhaps TRBD2 as D (5 bases). Trimming cost V 2 bases and J 0 bases, with 11 bases left between them. The CDR3 is 16 residues long. Germline lookup yields CDR1 SGHTA and CDR2 FQGTGA. The CDR3 region has the DNA TGTGCCAGCAGCTTACTCGGGCTAGCCTCCTACAATGAGCAGTTCTTC. Protein: CASSLLGLASYNEQFF.

The V gene is TRBV7-2, the J gene TRBJ2-2; D is unresolved. V lost 5 bases to trimming and J lost 4 bases, with 8 bases between them. The CDR3 is 13 amino acids. CDR1 and CDR2 (germline): SGHTA, FQGNSA. CDR3 residues: CASSPTTTGELFF. In DNA, the CDR3 is TGTGCCAGCAGCCCAACAACCACCGGGGAGCTGTTTTTT.

The chain carries TRBV2 and TRBJ1-5; D call uncertain. Germline V lookup: CDR1 SNHLY, CDR2 FYNNEI. V lost 1 base, J lost 5 bases, and 15 bases lay in between. The CDR3 has 16 residues. The CDR3 sequence is CASSEEGGSLDQPQHF. CDR3 sequence (DNA): TGTGCCAGCAGTGAAGAAGGTGGCAGCTTAGATCAGCCCCAGCATTTT.

J is TRBJ1-3 and V is TRBV30, with D possibly matching TRBD1 (5 bases). Per germline, CDR1 GTSNPN and CDR2 SVGIG (reference sequence). The CDR3 consists of 13 residues. With 7 bases removed from V and 2 bases from J, the gap between germline ends came to 12 bases. The CDR3 reads CASRMGAGNTIYF. The CDR3 region has the DNA TGTGCCTCGCGGATGGGGGCTGGAAACACCATATATTTT. The full variable domain, in which reference TRBV30 and TRBJ1-3 provide the parts outside the CDR3, is SQTIHQWPATLVQPVGSPLSLECTVEGTSNPNLYWYRQAAGRGLQLLFYSVGIGQISSEVPQNLSASRPQDRQFILSSKKLLLSDSGFYLCASRMGAGNTIYFGEGSWLTVV.

The genes are TRBV6-5 and TRBJ1-1; no definite D call. Between the trimmed V and J ends, which lost 7 bases and 7 bases, there was a span of 16 bases. CDR3 length equals 13 residues. CDR1 and CDR2 (germline): MNHEY, SVGAGI. The CDR3 reads CASNSNSDLEAFF. CDR3 DNA: TGTGCCAGCAATTCCAACAGTGACCTTGAAGCTTTCTTT.

The chain links TRBV11-2 to TRBJ2-2; 7 bases are a match to TRBD2. The CDR3 is made up of 14 amino acids. Trimming cost V 5 bases and J 6 bases; bases outside gene matches: 6. Germline V gives CDR1 SGHAT, CDR2 FQNNGV. The CDR3 here is CASSREALAGELFF. DNA of the CDR3: TGTGCCAGCAGCCGGGAGGCACTAGCCGGGGAGCTGTTTTTT.

The rearrangement uses TRBV15 and TRBJ2-5; 7 positions match TRBD1. Losses at the gene ends were 5 bases for V and 2 bases for J; bases not matched to a gene: 8. The CDR3 consists of 15 residues. In germline, CDR1 is LNHNV, CDR2 YYDKDF (reference sequence). CDR3 DNA: TGTGCCACCAGCGGACGAAGGGGGCCTCAAGAGACCCAGTACTTC. Translated: CATSGRRGPQETQYF.

The V gene is TRBV29-1, the J gene TRBJ1-2, with D maybe TRBD1 (6 bases). The CDR3 totals 13 residues. V was clipped by 6 bases and J by 4 bases, with 15 bases between them. Germline V gene lookup returns CDR1 SQVTM and CDR2 ANQGSEA. CDR3 loop: CSVLSGEGYGYTF. The CDR3 DNA follows: TGCAGCGTCCTCTCAGGGGAGGGCTATGGCTACACCTTC.

The sample holds a few counts of this clone. The V gene is TRBV7-8, the J gene TRBJ1-5; D unclear. The CDR3 runs to 17 residues. V was trimmed by 1 base and J by 0 bases, leaving 13 bases between them. Per the germline V gene, CDR1 is SGHVS and CDR2 is FQNEAQ. The CDR3 region has the DNA TGTGCCAGCAGCTTAGGGGCTCTACGGAATAGCAATCAGCCCCAGCATTTT. It codes for CASSLGALRNSNQPQHF.

The CDR3, as DNA: TGTGCCAGCAGTAGGGACAGTGTATATGGCTACACCTTC. Encoded protein: CASSRDSVYGYTF. The chain links TRBV6-5 to TRBJ1-2; 7 nucleotides align to TRBD1. The V gene's germline CDR1 is MNHEY and CDR2 SVGAGI. The CDR3 totals 13 residues. The V and J ends lost 5 bases and 5 bases, in that order; junction bases with no gene match: 5.

The V and J genes are TRBV4-1 and TRBJ1-1; D gene uncertain. The V gene lost 0 bases and the J gene lost 5 bases, with 13 bases spanning the gap. Looked up from germline, CDR1 is MGHRA and CDR2 is YSYEKL. The CDR3 consists of 15 residues. CDR3 sequence (DNA): TGCGCCAGCAGCCAAGAAAAACGGGGATGGACTGAAGCTTTCTTT. It encodes CASSQEKRGWTEAFF.